This T cell receptor (beta chain) was documented in a study of OX40 agonist ivuxolimab in advanced cancers. For the wider study: Ivuxolimab, which targeted the costimulatory receptor OX40 (CD134), was an agonistic, fully human IgG2 monoclonal antibody. Intravenous ivuxolimab was administered to patients every 2 weeks at six dose levels: 0.01, 0.1, 0.3, 1.5, 3 and 10 mg/kg. Of the approximately 54 patients in dose escalation, around 19 had hepatocellular carcinoma, about 15 had melanoma, 9 had renal cell carcinoma and 9 had head and neck cancer. The dose-escalation cohort was 82.7% male with a mean age of roughly 62 years, ranging from roughly 23 to 79. Patients were allowed to have had prior anti-PD-1, anti-PD-L1 or anti-CTLA-4 therapy, and 40% of the dose-escalation patients had previously received checkpoint inhibitors. Partial responses occurred in three dose-escalation patients: two with cutaneous melanoma and one with hepatocellular carcinoma. The purpose of peripheral TCRbeta sequencing was to test whether ivuxolimab changed TCR sequence diversity and led to clonal T-cell expansion. The paper reports the monotherapy dose-escalation portion (N of about 54 patients) of the phase I ivuxolimab trial.

Genomic DNA was isolated from the sorted cells so that the TCRbeta CDR3 region could be sequenced. TCRbeta CDR3 regions were sequenced using the immunoSEQ Assay. Drawn from immuneACCESS, this table holds only the in-frame rearrangements with V and J called that TCRdb kept. Clones are partly lost; checked studies trace under half to an unresolved V gene and leave the rest unexplained. Across this sample there are approximately 40,000 clones, with approximately 82% seen only once. About 8.1% of the sample lies in the top ten. Patients with a history of autoimmune disease or receiving systemic immunosuppression were excluded from the trial. Peripheral blood for TCR sequencing was drawn from every dose cohort at baseline, at cycle 4 day 1 and at cycle 7 day 1. Samples were obtained from an open-label, multicenter, first-in-human phase I dose-escalation trial of ivuxolimab. The trial enrolled adults with locally advanced or metastatic head and neck squamous cell, hepatocellular, melanoma or renal cell carcinoma. Before TCR sequencing, CD4+ T cells and CD8+ T cells from peripheral blood were sorted into separate populations.

Inclusive of the bounding cysteine and phenylalanine, the CDR3 is 14 residues long. Of the read, only the CDR3 DNA is kept; its 42 bases are in frame from base 1. Relative to germline, V is missing 0 bases and J is missing 6 bases, with 3 bases of the junction outside any gene match. For CDR1 and CDR2, the germline V gene (reference sequence) lists MNHNY and SVGAGI. This clone was observed a handful of times. No antigen is known for it. Base quality data are lacking; no much larger clone is found one base away. What the research found in general, with its limitations: At doses from 0.1 to 3.0 mg/kg, clonal expansion was seen in both CD4+ and CD8+ blood T cells between baseline and week 6. Low levels of normalized T-cell clonal expansion were also seen in some patients who did not respond. In the 0.1-3.0 mg/kg groups, partial responders had among the lowest normalized peripheral clonal expansion, particularly in CD8+ T cells. Antigen specificity was not determined for the clonally expanded peripheral T cells. After ivuxolimab, expanded clones were on average more numerous among CD8+ T cells than among CD4+ T cells.

The sequence is built from TRBV6-6 and TRBJ1-2; 8 bases in between match TRBD1. Sequenced material: CD4+ or CD8+ T cells sorted from blood, taken in a trial of the OX40 agonist ivuxolimab. The receptor comes from an adult with an advanced solid tumor such as melanoma, head and neck, liver or kidney cancer. The DNA sequence follows: TGTGCCAGCAGTTACTCGCCGACAGGGGATGGCTACACCTTC. Its protein reads: CASSYSPTGDGYTF.